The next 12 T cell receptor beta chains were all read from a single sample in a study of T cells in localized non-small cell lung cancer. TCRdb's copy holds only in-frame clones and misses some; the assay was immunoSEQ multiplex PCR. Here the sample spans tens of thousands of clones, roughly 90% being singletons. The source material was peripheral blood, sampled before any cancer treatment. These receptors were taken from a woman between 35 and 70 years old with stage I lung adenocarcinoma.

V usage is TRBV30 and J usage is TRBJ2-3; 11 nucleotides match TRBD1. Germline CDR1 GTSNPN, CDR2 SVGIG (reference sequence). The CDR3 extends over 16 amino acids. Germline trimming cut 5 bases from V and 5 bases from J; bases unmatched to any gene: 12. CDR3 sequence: CAWGPGQGAPRDTQYF. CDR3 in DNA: TGTGCCTGGGGCCCTGGACAGGGGGCTCCCCGAGATACGCAGTATTTT.

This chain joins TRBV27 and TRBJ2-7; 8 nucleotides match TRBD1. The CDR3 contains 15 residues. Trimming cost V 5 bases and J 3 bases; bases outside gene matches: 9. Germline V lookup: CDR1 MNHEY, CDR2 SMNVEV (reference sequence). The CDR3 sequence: CASSVNRGVVYEQYF. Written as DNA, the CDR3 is TGTGCCAGCAGTGTGAACAGGGGGGTAGTCTACGAGCAGTACTTC.

The CDR3 loop is CAWNRGPANTEAFF. CDR3 nucleotides: TGTGCCTGGAATCGGGGCCCAGCGAACACTGAAGCTTTCTTT. The V gene is TRBV30, the J gene TRBJ1-1; possible D gene TRBD1, 5 bases. From germline, CDR1 is GTSNPN and CDR2 SVGIG (reference sequence). Trimming took 4 bases from V and 1 from J, leaving 13 bases between them. The CDR3 has 14 residues.

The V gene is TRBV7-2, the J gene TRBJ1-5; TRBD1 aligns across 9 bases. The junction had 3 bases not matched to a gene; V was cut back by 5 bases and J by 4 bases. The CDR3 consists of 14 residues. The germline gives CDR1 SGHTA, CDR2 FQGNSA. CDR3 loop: CASSRDRVNQPQHF. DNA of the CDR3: TGTGCCAGCAGCCGGGACAGGGTAAATCAGCCCCAGCATTTT.

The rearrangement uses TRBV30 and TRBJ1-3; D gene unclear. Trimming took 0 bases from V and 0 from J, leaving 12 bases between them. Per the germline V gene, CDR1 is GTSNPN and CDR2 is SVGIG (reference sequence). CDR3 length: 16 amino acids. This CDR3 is CAWSVGTLSSGNTIYF. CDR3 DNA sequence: TGTGCCTGGAGTGTAGGAACGTTGAGCTCTGGAAACACCATATATTTT.

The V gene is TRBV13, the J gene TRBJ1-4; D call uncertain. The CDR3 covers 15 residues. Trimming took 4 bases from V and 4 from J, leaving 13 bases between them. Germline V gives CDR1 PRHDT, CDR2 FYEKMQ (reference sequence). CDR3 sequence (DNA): TGTGCCAGCAGCTCAAAACAGTTTCTTAATGAAAAACTGTTTTTT. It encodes CASSSKQFLNEKLFF.

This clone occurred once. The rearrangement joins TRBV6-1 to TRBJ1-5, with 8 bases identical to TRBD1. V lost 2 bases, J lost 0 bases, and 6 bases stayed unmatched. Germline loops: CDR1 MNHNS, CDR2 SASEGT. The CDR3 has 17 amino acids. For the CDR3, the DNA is TGTGCCAGCAGTGAAAAGACAGGGGCTTATAGCAATCAGCCCCAGCATTTT. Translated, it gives CASSEKTGAYSNQPQHF.

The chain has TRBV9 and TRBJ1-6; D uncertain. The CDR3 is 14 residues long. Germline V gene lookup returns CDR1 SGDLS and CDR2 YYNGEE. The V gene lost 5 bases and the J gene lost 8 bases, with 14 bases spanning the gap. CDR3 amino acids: CASSLGSWDSPLHF. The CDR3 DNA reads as TGTGCCAGCAGTCTGGGTAGTTGGGATTCACCCCTCCACTTT.

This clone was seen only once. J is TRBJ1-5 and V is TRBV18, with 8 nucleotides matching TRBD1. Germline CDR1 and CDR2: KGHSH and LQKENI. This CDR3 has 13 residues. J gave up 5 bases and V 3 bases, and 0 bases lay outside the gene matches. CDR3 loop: CASSPTGDQPQHF. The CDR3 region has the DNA TGTGCCAGCTCACCGACAGGGGATCAGCCCCAGCATTTT.

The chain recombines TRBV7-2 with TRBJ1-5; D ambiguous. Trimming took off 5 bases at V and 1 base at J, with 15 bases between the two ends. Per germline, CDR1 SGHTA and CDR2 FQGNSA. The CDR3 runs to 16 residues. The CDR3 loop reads CASSPGPPGSNQPQHF. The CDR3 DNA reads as TGTGCCAGCAGCCCTGGACCCCCGGGGAGCAATCAGCCCCAGCATTTT. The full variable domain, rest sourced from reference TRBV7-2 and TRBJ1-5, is GAGVSQSPSNKVTEKGKDVELRCDPISGHTALYWYRQSLGQGLEFLIYFQGNSAPDKSGLPSDRFSAERTGGSVSTLTIQRTQQEDSAVYLCASSPGPPGSNQPQHFGDGTRLSIL.

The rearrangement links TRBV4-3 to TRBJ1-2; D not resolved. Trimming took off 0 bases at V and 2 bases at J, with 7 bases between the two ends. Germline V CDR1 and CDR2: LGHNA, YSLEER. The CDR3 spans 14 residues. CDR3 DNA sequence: TGCGCCAGCAGCCAAGATCTAATCAACTATGGCTACACCTTC. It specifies CASSQDLINYGYTF.

The CDR3 DNA reads TGTGCCTGGAGTGAAAACGGACAGGGGTCGCAGTATTTT. Amino acids: CAWSENGQGSQYF. The gene calls are TRBV30 and TRBJ2-3; 9 positions match TRBD1. The CDR3 covers 13 residues. Unmatched junction bases numbered 6, after V lost 1 base and J lost 10 bases. Germline V gives CDR1 GTSNPN, CDR2 SVGIG (reference sequence).